This entry concerns a single TCR beta chain. This table comes from immunoSEQ multiplex PCR, and its TCRdb copy is limited to in-frame clones, with some not included. Of some 120,000 clones listed, approximately 80% are singletons. The source of the sample is a study of blood T cell repertoires in COVID-19. V shed 9 bases and J shed 3 bases, with 10 bases lying between them. CDR3 length: 12 amino acids. Germline CDR1 is KGHDR and CDR2 is SFDVKD. The sequence came from a human donor in a cohort sampled during active COVID-19. Sequencing was carried out using peripheral blood. The V and J genes are TRBV24-1 and TRBJ1-2, with D unclear. The CDR3 protein is CATGGWDYGYTF. The CDR3 nucleotides are TGTGCCACCGGCGGTTGGGACTATGGCTACACCTTC.